The T cell receptor beta chain under discussion was sequenced for a study of blood T cells in healthy people across ages. The CDR3 is 15 residues long. The germline gives CDR1 SGDLS, CDR2 YYNGEE. Trimming left V 3 bases short and J 5 bases short, with 16 bases between. With a J-beta primer mix and a sample-barcoded 5' primer, a second PCR ran 7 to 11 cycles. MiXCR, applied by TCRdb to the 5' RACE reads, yields one record per CDR3 protein. In the table there are some 1,000,000 distinct CDR3 sequences, 25% of which are singletons. A further study also used this sample, focusing on T cells of mothers and their children.

V usage is TRBV9 and J usage is TRBJ2-3; maybe TRBD1 (6 bases). Sequenced input: blood. This clonotype originated in a girl aged 2-10 years in good health. CDR3 sequence reads: CASSADGTFGDTQYF. The CDR3 DNA follows: TGTGCCAGCAGCGCAGACGGGACATTCGGAGATACGCAGTATTTT.